Listed here are 18 T cell receptor beta chains from one sample, sequenced in a study of cytomegalovirus exposure and HLA in healthy donors. The PCR employed 60 Vbeta primers together with 13 Jbeta primers. Data came from immunoSEQ multiplex PCR; TCRdb stores just in-frame clones and leaves some out. This sample has just over 150,000 clones; around four fifths occur once, and the top ten carry around 1.3%. Input material: PBMCs. The receptors were sampled from a woman younger than 45 in good health and CMV-seronegative.

The CDR3 spells CASSSGDGGNTIYF. The CDR3 DNA is TGTGCCAGCAGTTCAGGGGATGGTGGAAACACCATATATTTT. The gene calls are TRBV28 and TRBJ1-3; possibly TRBD1 for D (6 bases). The CDR3 has 14 amino acids. V lost 4 bases and J 3 bases, leaving 10 bases between the germline ends. Germline V gene lookup returns CDR1 MDHEN and CDR2 SYDVKM.

The table lists this clone with a few counts. This rearrangement joins TRBV7-9 to TRBJ1-2; D perhaps matches TRBD1 (5 bases). Trimming took 3 bases from V and 4 from J, leaving 12 bases between them. Germline-derived CDR1 and CDR2 are SEHNR and FQNEAQ (reference sequence). The CDR3 sequence is 14 residues long. DNA of the CDR3: TGTGCCAGCAGCTTTTCGCAGGGCAGCTATGGCTACACCTTC. Amino acids: CASSFSQGSYGYTF.

By sample share, this clone is medium-sized. This chain links TRBV15 with TRBJ2-1, with 8 positions matching TRBD1. Germline-derived CDR1 and CDR2 are LNHNV and YYDKDF (reference sequence). The CDR3 is 16 residues long. Trimming removed 3 bases from V and 2 bases from J; junction bases left unmatched: 6. CDR3 amino acids: CATSREAGGTYNEQFF. The CDR3 DNA follows: TGTGCCACCAGCAGGGAGGCAGGGGGCACCTACAATGAGCAGTTCTTC.

The chain links TRBV19 to TRBJ1-1; the D gene is possibly TRBD1 (6 bases). Germline V CDR1 and CDR2: LNHDA, SQIVND (reference sequence). The CDR3 has 17 residues. Trimming shortened V by 10 bases and J by 1 base, and 25 bases separated the two germline ends. The DNA for the CDR3 is TGTGCCACCCGGGACATCCGCATAAGGGATGGGAACACTGAAGCTTTCTTT. Protein: CATRDIRIRDGNTEAFF.

The chain uses TRBV5-4 and TRBJ2-3; D is unclear. Germline V gives CDR1 SGHNT, CDR2 YYREEE (reference sequence). Trimming shortened V by 0 bases and J by 5 bases, and 7 bases separated the two germline ends. CDR3 size: 13 residues. The CDR3 DNA follows: TGTGCCAGCAGCTTGGGGCGGCAAGATACGCAGTATTTT. It encodes CASSLGRQDTQYF.

This rearrangement joins TRBV6-6 to TRBJ2-2; a possible D gene is TRBD2 (7 bases). The germline gives CDR1 MNHNY, CDR2 SVGAGI (reference sequence). CDR3 length: 16 residues. V lost 0 bases, J lost 4 bases, and 12 bases lay in between. CDR3 bases: TGTGCCAGCAGTTACTCCCCGGGGGGCCCCACCGGGGAGCTGTTTTTT. It encodes CASSYSPGGPTGELFF.

This clone has only a few counts. V usage is TRBV14 and J usage is TRBJ1-2; weak D call: TRBD1 (6 bases). V was trimmed by 2 bases and J by 2 bases, leaving 18 bases between them. CDR1 is SGHDN, CDR2 FVKESK, per germline. The CDR3 contains 17 residues. Written as DNA, the CDR3 is TGTGCCAGCAGCCAATCCGACAGGCCTAGTTTAAACTATGGCTACACCTTC. It translates to CASSQSDRPSLNYGYTF.

This clone was seen once. The J gene is TRBJ1-6, the V gene TRBV4-2; D not certain. This CDR3 has 14 residues. Per germline, CDR1 LGHNA and CDR2 YNFKEQ. With 0 bases removed from V and 8 bases from J, the gap between germline ends came to 8 bases. The CDR3 spells CASSQEHVDSPLHF. The CDR3 nucleotides are TGTGCCAGCAGCCAAGAACACGTGGATTCACCCCTCCACTTT.

This chain joins TRBV9 and TRBJ2-6; the D gene is possibly TRBD2 (5 bases). With 2 bases removed from V and 4 bases from J, the gap between germline ends came to 16 bases. This CDR3 region has 17 residues. Germline V lookup: CDR1 SGDLS, CDR2 YYNGEE. CDR3: CASSVEGILRGANVLTF. The CDR3 bases are TGTGCCAGCAGCGTTGAGGGAATCCTCCGCGGGGCCAACGTCCTGACTTTC.

In DNA, the CDR3 is TGTGCCAGCTCTCTCCGGGGGGAGGGAAGGACCGGGGAGCTGTTTTTT. This gives the protein CASSLRGEGRTGELFF. This chain uses TRBV2 with TRBJ2-2; 7 bases match TRBD2. Germline CDR1 and CDR2: SNHLY and FYNNEI. This CDR3 contains 16 residues. V lost 8 bases, J lost 5 bases, and 14 bases stayed unmatched.

V gene TRBV18 combines with J gene TRBJ2-7; D is perhaps TRBD1 (6 bases). CDR1 and CDR2 (germline): KGHSH, LQKENI. V was shortened by 3 bases and J by 7 bases, with 16 bases between the two germline ends. The CDR3 spans 14 residues. Written as DNA, the CDR3 is TGTGCCAGCTCACCTAATCTGGGGGCCGGAGAGCAGTACTTC. Encoded protein: CASSPNLGAGEQYF.

This clone showed up just once. V usage is TRBV6-6 and J usage is TRBJ2-2; D is perhaps TRBD2 (5 bases). The V gene's germline CDR1 is MNHNY and CDR2 SVGAGI (reference sequence). Between the trimmed V and J ends, which lost 7 bases and 6 bases, there was a span of 18 bases. There are 15 residues in the CDR3. CDR3 in DNA: TGTGCCAGCACTACCCCGGGATCAAAGGCCGGGGAGCTGTTTTTT. Translation gives CASTTPGSKAGELFF.

The chain uses TRBV5-1 and TRBJ1-3; D gene ambiguous. CDR1 is SGHRS, CDR2 YFSETQ, per germline. Trimming removed 5 bases from V and 2 bases from J, with 8 bases in between. The CDR3 extends over 13 amino acids. The CDR3 loop is CASSSVTGNTIYF. CDR3 sequence (DNA): TGCGCCAGCAGTTCAGTTACTGGAAACACCATATATTTT.

The V call is TRBV2, the J call TRBJ1-1, with 7 bases identical to TRBD1. The CDR3 is 14 amino acids. Germline CDR1 is SNHLY and CDR2 is FYNNEI. V lost 5 bases, J lost 1 base, and 4 bases stayed unmatched. The CDR3: CASSLQGTNTEAFF. The CDR3 DNA reads TGTGCCAGCAGTCTACAGGGGACGAACACTGAAGCTTTCTTT.

The table lists this clone with a count of one. The V and J genes are TRBV5-1 and TRBJ2-1; TRBD1 aligns across 12 bases. V was pared by 2 bases and J by 8 bases, with 5 bases of the junction left unmatched. This CDR3 region has 15 residues. Germline loops: CDR1 SGHRS, CDR2 YFSETQ. CDR3 nucleotide sequence: TGCGCCAGCAGCTTAACCGGGACAGGGGGCGATGAGCAGTTCTTC. Protein sequence: CASSLTGTGGDEQFF. The entire variable domain, with the rest obtained from reference TRBV5-1 and TRBJ2-1, is as follows: KAGVTQTPRYLIKTRGQQVTLSCSPISGHRSVSWYQQTPGQGLQFLFEYFSETQRNKGNFPGRFSGRQFSNSRSEMNVSTLELGDSALYLCASSLTGTGGDEQFFGPGTRLTVL.

This rearrangement joins TRBV5-1 to TRBJ2-5; 8 bases align to TRBD2. J lost 5 bases, V lost 0 bases, and 6 bases had no gene match. The CDR3 consists of 15 residues. The germline gives CDR1 SGHRS, CDR2 YFSETQ. CDR3 protein: CASSLAGGHVETQYF. CDR3 nucleotides: TGCGCCAGCAGCTTGGCGGGGGGGCACGTGGAGACCCAGTACTTC.

This chain connects TRBV5-5 to TRBJ2-3; TRBD2 is a possible D gene (5 bases). The CDR3 has 12 residues. V lost 4 bases and J lost 3, with 6 bases in between. Germline loops: CDR1 SGHKS, CDR2 YYEKEE (reference sequence). Written as DNA, the CDR3 is TGTGCCAGCAGCCCGGGGACAGATACGCAGTATTTT. Residues: CASSPGTDTQYF.

For the CDR3, the DNA is TGTGCCAGTAGTATAGGACTAGCGCCGAACACCGGGGAGCTGTTTTTT. Translation: CASSIGLAPNTGELFF. The chain couples TRBV19 to TRBJ2-2; 8 nucleotides align to TRBD2. CDR3 length: 16 residues. V dropped 1 base and J dropped 0; count of bases not matched to a gene: 1. Germline V gives CDR1 LNHDA, CDR2 SQIVND (reference sequence).